This entry lists 16 T cell receptor beta chains sequenced from one sample in a study of T cells in Graves' hyperthyroidism and ophthalmopathy. Using RNA transcripts as the source, TCR beta CDR3 regions were amplified. The TCR CDR3 was amplified in a first-round RT-PCR using the HTBI primer set. MiXCR was run by TCRdb on the multiplex PCR reads, yielding one entry per CDR3 protein. The repertoire holds around 600,000 distinct CDR3 sequences, 13% to 15% seen once, with less than 9% in the top ten. Source material: blood. The receptors were gathered from a young woman with Graves' ophthalmopathy.

This clonotype showed up many times. The chain carries TRBV6-1 and TRBJ2-1; 12 bases map to TRBD2. Germline V gene data show CDR1 as MNHNS and CDR2 as SASEGT. This CDR3 has 17 residues. After removal of 0 bases from V and 12 bases from J, the junction contained 12 bases not matched to a gene. DNA of the CDR3: TGTGCCAGCAGTGAAGCCCGAGGACTAGCGGGACAGTCCCGGCAGTTCTTC. Its translation: CASSEARGLAGQSRQFF.

This clonotype was seen at least ten times. The chain couples TRBV2 to TRBJ2-1, with D possibly TRBD2 on 6 matching bases. CDR3 length: 15 amino acids. The germline CDR1 and CDR2 sequences are SNHLY and FYNNEI. V lost 6 bases to trimming and J lost 4 bases, with 16 bases between them. The CDR3 loop is CASSPEAGSYNEQFF. In nucleotides, the CDR3 is TGTGCCAGCAGCCCGGAGGCGGGATCGTACAATGAGCAGTTCTTC.

In this sample, this clonotype turned up a few times. The V and J genes are TRBV19 and TRBJ2-5; D not certain. The ends were cut back, 3 bases at V and 4 bases at J, with 9 bases in the middle. This CDR3 is 13 amino acids long. Germline CDR1 and CDR2: LNHDA and SQIVND (reference sequence). The CDR3 DNA is TGTGCCAGTAGTATGGCAGTGGGAGAGACCCAGTACTTC. This translates into CASSMAVGETQYF.

This clonotype was seen at least ten times. The V gene is TRBV28, the J gene TRBJ2-7; 11 bases map to TRBD2. CDR1 is MDHEN, CDR2 SYDVKM, per germline. The CDR3 sequence is 14 residues long. V dropped 7 bases and J dropped 7; count of bases not matched to a gene: 9. The CDR3 DNA sequence: TGTGCCAGCAACAGACTAGCGGGGCCTCGTGAGCAGTACTTC. The encoded protein is CASNRLAGPREQYF.

V usage is TRBV7-8 and J usage is TRBJ1-5, with TRBD1 as a possible D gene (5 bases). This CDR3 region has 14 residues. Trimming left V 5 bases short and J 3 bases short, with 11 bases between. Germline CDR1 and CDR2: SGHVS and FQNEAQ. CDR3 region: CASSHRRINQPQHF. The DNA for the CDR3 is TGTGCCAGCAGCCACAGGCGGATCAATCAGCCCCAGCATTTT. The full variable domain, in which reference TRBV7-8 and TRBJ1-5 provide the parts outside the CDR3, is GAGVSQSPRYKVAKRGQDVALRCDPISGHVSLFWYQQALGQGPEFLTYFQNEAQLDKSGLPSDRFFAERPEGSVSTLKIQRTQQEDSAVYLCASSHRRINQPQHFGDGTRLSIL.

There are many counts of this clonotype. The rearrangement links TRBV6-2 or TRBV6-3 to TRBJ1-1, with a weak D call TRBD1 (5 bases). The CDR3 covers 14 residues. V gave up 2 bases and J gave up 0 bases, with 7 bases separating them. Germline values: CDR1 MNHEY, CDR2 SVGEGT. Here the CDR3 reads CASSYATVNTEAFF. CDR3 DNA sequence: TGTGCCAGCAGTTACGCGACAGTGAACACTGAAGCTTTCTTT.

This clonotype was counted at least ten times. The DNA for the CDR3 is TGTGCCAGCAGTGTCCCGGGCGCCAAAAACATTCAGTACTTC. It translates to CASSVPGAKNIQYF. The rearrangement links TRBV28 to TRBJ2-4; D ambiguous. CDR1 is MDHEN, CDR2 SYDVKM, per germline. The CDR3 loop spans 14 amino acids. V lost 5 bases to trimming and J lost 1 base, with 9 bases between them.

Many counts were recorded for this clonotype. V and J are TRBV11-2 and TRBJ1-1, with D uncertain. CDR3 size: 13 residues. CDR1 and CDR2 (germline): SGHAT, FQNNGV. The V gene lost 0 bases and the J gene lost 3 bases, with 5 bases spanning the gap. The CDR3 nucleotides are TGTGCCAGCAGCTTAGATCTGGACACTGAAGCTTTCTTT. Protein sequence: CASSLDLDTEAFF.

CDR3 coding DNA: TGTGCCAGCAGCCCAACCGGGACAGGGAATGAGCAGTTCTTC. Its protein is CASSPTGTGNEQFF. The gene calls are TRBV7-3 and TRBJ2-1, with TRBD1 matching 9 bases. From germline, CDR1 is SGHTA and CDR2 FQGTGA. V lost 5 bases, J lost 7 bases, and 6 bases stayed unmatched. The CDR3 loop spans 14 amino acids.

CDR3 in DNA: TGTGCCAGCAGTTTAGCGGGAGTCGATGAGCAGTTCTTC. The encoded protein is CASSLAGVDEQFF. The V gene is TRBV12-3 or TRBV12-4, the J gene TRBJ2-1; a possible D gene is TRBD2 (5 bases). The germline V and J ends were trimmed by 0 bases and 8 bases, with 8 bases remaining between them. The CDR3 consists of 13 residues.

Comments on this clonotype: A single base separates this from a much larger clone, so it may be a read error. The chain combines TRBV7-8 with TRBJ2-7; 7 nucleotides line up with TRBD2. Per germline, CDR1 SGHVS and CDR2 FQNEAQ. V gave up 6 bases and J gave up 5 bases; unmatched junction bases: 16. The CDR3 covers 16 residues. The DNA for the CDR3 is TGTGCCAGCAGGGGACTCGGGCGGGAGAGGTCCGACGAGCAGTACTTC. Translated: CASRGLGRERSDEQYF.

The table lists this clonotype with a few counts. The V call is TRBV9, the J call TRBJ2-1; 7 nucleotides line up with TRBD1. The CDR3 covers 15 residues. Germline loops: CDR1 SGDLS, CDR2 YYNGEE. With V trimmed by 6 bases and J by 7 bases, 13 bases remained unmatched. The DNA of the CDR3 is TGTGCCAGCAAGGGAGACAGGGTAGGGAGTAATGAGCAGTTCTTC. This sequence encodes CASKGDRVGSNEQFF.

This clonotype has more than one count but fewer than ten. This chain uses TRBV12-3 or TRBV12-4 with TRBJ1-2, with D perhaps TRBD1 (6 bases). This CDR3 comprises 14 residues. Trimming shortened V by 7 bases and J by 0 bases, and 12 bases separated the two germline ends. CDR3 bases: TGTGCCAGCACCGATAGGACAGCTAACTATGGCTACACCTTC. Translating gives CASTDRTANYGYTF.

This clonotype was counted only a few times. The V call is TRBV5-1, the J call TRBJ1-3, with D perhaps matching TRBD1 (6 bases). The length of the CDR3 is 16 residues. Germline assignment: CDR1 SGHRS and CDR2 YFSETQ. V was cut by 3 bases and J by 0 bases, with 13 bases left in between. This chain's CDR3 is CASSSDGGLSGNTIYF. CDR3 DNA: TGCGCCAGCAGCTCGGACGGGGGCCTCTCTGGAAACACCATATATTTT.

This chain uses TRBV3-2 with TRBJ2-1. TRBV3-2 is noted as a pseudogene. The CDR3 contains 15 residues. The CDR3 nucleotides read TGTGCCAGCAGTCGAAGCGGGAGATCCTACAATGAGCAGTTCTTC. Translated: CASSRSGRSYNEQFF.

J is TRBJ2-7 and V is TRBV29-1, with a possible D match to TRBD1 (6 bases). V was clipped by 6 bases and J by 10 bases, with 13 bases between them. The CDR3 runs 10 residues. Germline CDR1 is SQVTM and CDR2 is ANQGSEA. CDR3 in amino acids: CSVGHRDQYF. The DNA for the CDR3 is TGCAGCGTAGGCCACAGGGATCAGTACTTC.